The rows below give T cell receptor beta chains drawn from one sample of a study of control samples from healthy donors and cancer patients. Here immunoSEQ multiplex PCR was the method, and the copy in TCRdb shows in-frame clones only, minus some. The data contain 100,000 to 150,000 clones, around 90% of them singletons. Sequenced sample: blood. These receptors came from a man aged 35 to 55 in good health. CDR3s include the opening cysteine and the closing phenylalanine or tryptophan.

length: 14
J: TRBJ2-3
V: TRBV28
CDR3: CASIGQGSTDTQYF

length: 16
J: TRBJ2-7
V: TRBV27
CDR3: CASSPLTGEVVYEQYF

length: 17
J: TRBJ1-6
V: TRBV9
CDR3: CASSPNPENSYNSPLHF

length: 13
J: TRBJ2-3
V: TRBV27
CDR3: CASRPSSTDTQYF

length: 14
J: TRBJ2-7
V: TRBV27
CDR3: CASSYGEGRHEQYF

length: 15
J: TRBJ2-7
V: TRBV9
CDR3: CASSVDSPGFSEQYF

length: 14
J: TRBJ1-2
V: TRBV6-2/TRBV6-3
CDR3: CASSPTGGLGGYTF

length: 16
J: TRBJ1-2
V: TRBV9
CDR3: CASSVGRTPGSYGYTF

length: 15
J: TRBJ1-3
V: TRBV29-1
CDR3: CSVSSGTGVGNTIYF

length: 13
J: TRBJ2-5
V: TRBV11-1
CDR3: CASSLRMSETQYF

length: 13
J: TRBJ2-5
V: TRBV19
CDR3: CAGRTGRTETQYF

length: 14
J: TRBJ1-6
V: TRBV10-3
CDR3: CAISAQGYNSPLHF

length: 15
J: TRBJ1-3
V: TRBV18
CDR3: CASSTGQGTGNTIYF

length: 16
J: TRBJ2-7
V: TRBV10-2
CDR3: CASSGQGLIPANEQYF

length: 19
J: TRBJ2-5
V: TRBV3-1/TRBV3-2
CDR3: CASSQDWIQRGVLEETQYF

length: 16
J: TRBJ2-7
V: TRBV3-1/TRBV3-2
CDR3: CASSQNYGTSGHEQYF

length: 14
J: TRBJ1-2
V: TRBV5-1
CDR3: CASSWTGVDYGYTF

length: 15
J: TRBJ2-7
V: TRBV7-2
CDR3: CASSFQGGLSYEQYF

length: 13
J: TRBJ2-5
V: TRBV30
CDR3: CAWNGGLGETQYF

length: 14
J: TRBJ2-5
V: TRBV7-9
CDR3: CASSLLEGAETQYF

length: 15
J: TRBJ1-2
V: TRBV11-1
CDR3: CASSLSGQGGYGYTF

length: 13
J: TRBJ1-5
V: TRBV7-9
CDR3: CASSQGGDQPQHF

length: 15
J: TRBJ2-3
V: TRBV7-3
CDR3: CASSRTSGETDTQYF

length: 10
J: TRBJ2-5
V: TRBV29-1
CDR3: CSVRLETQYF

length: 13
J: TRBJ2-7
V: TRBV28
CDR3: CASVSGSSYEQYF

length: 14
J: TRBJ1-5
V: TRBV6-6
CDR3: CASRKGGGDQPQHF

length: 13
J: TRBJ1-6
V: TRBV7-9
CDR3: CASSSGHLLPLHF

length: 15
J: TRBJ2-7
V: TRBV4-1
CDR3: CASSQGHNFWGEQYF

length: 15
J: TRBJ2-6
V: TRBV6-6
CDR3: CASRDRAAGANVLTF

length: 14
J: TRBJ1-6
V: TRBV6-5
CDR3: CASSQQGLGTPLHF

length: 12
J: TRBJ1-1
V: TRBV30
CDR3: CAWSVRNTEAFF

length: 15
J: TRBJ1-6
V: TRBV2
CDR3: CASRFTRDLNSPLHF

length: 15
J: TRBJ1-2
V: TRBV7-9
CDR3: CASSLGTGGNYGYTF

length: 14
J: TRBJ2-5
V: TRBV27
CDR3: CASSLRGGTETQYF

length: 14
J: TRBJ2-2
V: TRBV2
CDR3: CASSDLRGTGELFF

length: 13
J: TRBJ1-1
V: TRBV5-1
CDR3: CASSLVGTFEAFF

length: 14
J: TRBJ1-1
V: TRBV10-1
CDR3: CASSEVKREPSAFF

length: 14
J: TRBJ1-2
V: TRBV10-3
CDR3: CAISPDRGDYGYTF

length: 15
J: TRBJ2-7
V: TRBV5-1
CDR3: CASSLSTSGQEEQYF

length: 14
J: TRBJ2-5
V: TRBV29-1
CDR3: CSVALAGGQETQYF

length: 14
J: TRBJ2-2
V: TRBV11-2
CDR3: CASSYTTGTGELFF

length: 15
J: TRBJ2-3
V: TRBV6-6
CDR3: CASSYSGQGQDTQYF

length: 15
J: TRBJ2-7
V: TRBV7-2
CDR3: CASSLLGAMSDEQYF

length: 12
J: TRBJ1-2
V: TRBV4-2
CDR3: CASSPESGGYTF

length: 14
J: TRBJ2-4
V: TRBV5-4
CDR3: CASSLREGKNIQYF

length: 12
J: TRBJ2-7
V: TRBV18
CDR3: CASSPPGSEQYF

length: 13
J: TRBJ2-3
V: TRBV18
CDR3: CASSPQNRDTQYF

length: 14
J: TRBJ1-4
V: TRBV5-6
CDR3: CASSLTGDNEKLFF

length: 13
J: TRBJ2-7
V: TRBV30
CDR3: CAWTGDFSYEQYF

length: 14
J: TRBJ1-1
V: TRBV5-1
CDR3: CASSPVRVDTEAFF

length: 16
J: TRBJ1-5
V: TRBV6-2/TRBV6-3
CDR3: CASSYSWDTLNQPQHF

length: 13
J: TRBJ2-5
V: TRBV12-3/TRBV12-4
CDR3: CASSSRTSGTQYF

length: 13
J: TRBJ2-2
V: TRBV5-1
CDR3: CASSSQGTGELFF

length: 13
J: TRBJ1-1
V: TRBV2
CDR3: CASSPYLNTEAFF

length: 15
J: TRBJ2-6
V: TRBV3-1/TRBV3-2
CDR3: CASSQDPSWANVLTF

length: 12
J: TRBJ1-3
V: TRBV14
CDR3: CASSLVKNTIYF

length: 16
J: TRBJ1-6
V: TRBV30
CDR3: CAWSLSGTGVGSPLHF